The T cell receptor (beta chain) under discussion was sequenced for a study of T cells in localized non-small cell lung cancer. In regard to this clone: The antigen remains unidentified.

Study-wide results and limits: Exceeding tumor, uninvolved adjacent lung had the highest T cell clonality. Median detection of top 100 tumor clones in adjacent lung was around 59 clones.

The assay was immunoSEQ multiplex PCR, and TCRdb's table has in-frame clones only and misses some. The table lists tens of thousands of clones, around 80% of them singletons. This CDR3 has 17 amino acids. Deletions cut 5 bases from V and 3 bases from J, with 21 bases between. In germline, CDR1 is SNHLY, CDR2 FYNNEI. This chain connects TRBV2 to TRBJ2-3; D is perhaps TRBD1 (5 bases). This sequence originates from a woman aged 40-70 years with stage II lung adenocarcinoma. Sequenced here: PBMCs, sampled before any cancer treatment. The CDR3 bases are TGTGCCAGCAGTCCACAGGATCTTGGGGTTTTGACAGATACGCAGTATTTT. It is translated as CASSPQDLGVLTDTQYF.